A single sample gave rise to the 2 T cell receptor beta chains below, sequenced in a study of blood T cell repertoires in COVID-19. The protocol was immunoSEQ multiplex PCR, while the TCRdb copy is restricted to in-frame clones and leaves out a portion. Of fewer than 150,000 clones in the sample, approximately 84% were seen once. The sequenced sample was peripheral blood. The receptors stem from a woman in her twenties or thirties who had recovered from COVID-19.

This clone was seen a few times. V usage is TRBV10-2 and J usage is TRBJ1-5; no reliable D call. Germline V gives CDR1 WSHSY, CDR2 SAAADI. The CDR3 is 14 amino acids. Trimming removed 0 bases from V and 7 bases from J, with 10 bases in between. CDR3 in DNA: TGCGCCAGCAGTGAGTCGATTGGAGGGCAGCCCCAGCATTTT. It codes for CASSESIGGQPQHF.

CDR3 amino acids: CASSERGAASYEQYF. CDR3 sequence (DNA): TGTGCCAGTAGCGAGAGAGGAGCGGCCTCCTACGAGCAGTACTTC. The V call is TRBV19, the J call TRBJ2-7, with TRBD2 as a possible D gene (5 bases). The germline V gene has CDR1 LNHDA and CDR2 SQIVND (reference sequence). Trimming stripped 6 bases from V and 0 bases from J, with 15 bases between. This CDR3 comprises 15 residues.